This T cell receptor (beta chain) was obtained from a study of post-analysis software for immune sequencing data. Study-wide results and limits: The normalized Chao1 diversity of multiple sclerosis patients was significantly lower than that of controls. There were roughly five TRBV segments more frequent in patients than controls, and TRBV5-6, TRBV5-1 and TRBV20-1 were among them.

This clonotype was seen repeatedly, ten times or more. Its antigen is still unknown. The germline V gene encodes CDR1 SQVTM and CDR2 ANQGSEA. The CDR3 contains 14 residues. Between the trimmed V and J ends, which lost 4 bases and 2 bases, there was a span of 15 bases. The TCR beta cDNA libraries contained unique molecular identifiers. The yield from around 1 to 10 million T cells was roughly 500,000 cDNA molecules in total. MiXCR, run by TCRdb on the PCR reads, gives a single entry per CDR3 protein. The repertoire holds roughly 800,000 distinct CDR3 sequences, with about 27% as singletons. This TCR came from a girl between 5 and 17 years old with multiple sclerosis. Sequencing used blood. The genes are TRBV29-1 and TRBJ2-7, with a tentative D call TRBD2 (6 bases). The CDR3 nucleotides read TGCAGCGTTGCTGCGACTAGGGACGCCTACGAGCAGTACTTC. Translated: CSVAATRDAYEQYF.